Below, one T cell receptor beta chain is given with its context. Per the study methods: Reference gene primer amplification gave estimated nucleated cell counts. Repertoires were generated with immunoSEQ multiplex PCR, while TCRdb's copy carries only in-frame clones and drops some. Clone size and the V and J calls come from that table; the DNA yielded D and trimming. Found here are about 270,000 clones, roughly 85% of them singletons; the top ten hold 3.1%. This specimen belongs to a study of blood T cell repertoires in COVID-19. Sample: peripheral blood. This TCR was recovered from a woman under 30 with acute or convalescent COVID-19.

DNA of the CDR3: TGTGCCAGTAACCAGGGTCGGGCCAAAAACATTCAGTACTTC. Translated: CASNQGRAKNIQYF. The V gene is TRBV19, the J gene TRBJ2-4, with D possibly matching TRBD1 (5 bases). Per the germline V gene, CDR1 is LNHDA and CDR2 is SQIVND (reference sequence). This CDR3 spans 14 amino acids. V lost 7 bases, J lost 1 base, and 11 bases lay in between.